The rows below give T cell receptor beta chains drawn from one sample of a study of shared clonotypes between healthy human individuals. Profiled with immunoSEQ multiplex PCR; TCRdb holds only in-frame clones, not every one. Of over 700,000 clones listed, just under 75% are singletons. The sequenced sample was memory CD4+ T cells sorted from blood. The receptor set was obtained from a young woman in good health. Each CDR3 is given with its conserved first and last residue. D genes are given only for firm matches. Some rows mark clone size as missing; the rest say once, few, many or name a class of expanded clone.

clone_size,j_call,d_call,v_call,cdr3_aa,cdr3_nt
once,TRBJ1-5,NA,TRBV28,CASSLSRRGLDQPQHF,TGTGCCAGCAGTTTATCGCGGAGGGGTTTGGATCAGCCCCAGCATTTT
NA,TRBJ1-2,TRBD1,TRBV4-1,CASSRGQGSYGYTF,TGCGCCAGCAGCCGGGGACAGGGGAGCTATGGCTACACCTTC
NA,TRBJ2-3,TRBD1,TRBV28,CASTDQGARGLDTQYF,TGTGCCAGCACCGATCAGGGGGCGCGAGGTTTGGATACGCAGTATTTT
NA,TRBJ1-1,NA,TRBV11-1,CASASYGGEDTEAFF,TGTGCCAGCGCAAGTTACGGGGGCGAGGACACTGAAGCTTTCTTT
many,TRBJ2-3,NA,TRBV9,CASSGRGYSTDTQYF,TGTGCCAGCAGCGGGAGGGGGTATAGCACAGATACGCAGTATTTT
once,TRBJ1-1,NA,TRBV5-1,CASYADKDGASAFF,TGCGCCAGCTACGCCGATAAAGACGGGGCCAGCGCTTTCTTT
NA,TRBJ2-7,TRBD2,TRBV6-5,CASSYTSGRGYEQYF,TGTGCCAGCAGTTACACTAGCGGGAGGGGCTACGAGCAGTACTTC
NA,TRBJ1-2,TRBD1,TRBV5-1,CASSLDNPGQKGYTF,TGCGCCAGCAGCTTAGACAATCCGGGACAGAAAGGCTACACCTTC
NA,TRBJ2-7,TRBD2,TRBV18,CASSAIRTSGSYEQYF,TGTGCCAGCTCAGCGATTCGGACTAGCGGGAGCTACGAGCAGTACTTC
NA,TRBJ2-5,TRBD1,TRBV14,CASRKNRGETQYF,TGTGCCAGCAGAAAAAACAGGGGGGAGACCCAGTACTTC
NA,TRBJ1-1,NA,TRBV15,CATSRDKVLNTEAFF,TGTGCCACCAGCAGAGATAAGGTTCTGAACACTGAAGCTTTCTTT
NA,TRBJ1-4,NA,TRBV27,CASSTSGHYNEKLFF,NA
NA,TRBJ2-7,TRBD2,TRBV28,CASSLFLAEEQYF,TGTGCCAGCAGTTTATTCCTAGCGGAAGAGCAGTACTTC
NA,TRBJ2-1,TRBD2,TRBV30,CAWRATGGNEQFF,TGTGCCTGGAGGGCAACGGGGGGCAATGAGCAGTTCTTC
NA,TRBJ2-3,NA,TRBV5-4,CASSLPRDSTDTQYF,TGTGCCAGCAGCCTCCCTCGGGACAGCACAGATACGCAGTATTTT
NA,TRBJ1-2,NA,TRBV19,CASRRTQGYGYTF,TGTGCCAGTAGGCGTACCCAGGGTTATGGCTACACCTTC
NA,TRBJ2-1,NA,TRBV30,CAWSVYGEQFF,TGTGCCTGGAGTGTTTATGGTGAGCAGTTCTTC
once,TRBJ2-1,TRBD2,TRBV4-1,CASSQLAGDGEQFF,TGCGCCAGCAGCCAACTAGCGGGAGACGGTGAGCAGTTCTTC
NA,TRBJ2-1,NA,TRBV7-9,CASSRSFGAQGVTEQFF,TGTGCCAGCAGCCGGTCGTTTGGCGCTCAAGGGGTAACGGAGCAGTTCTTC
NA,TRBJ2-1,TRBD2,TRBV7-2,CASSLALTSGSVEQFF,TGTGCCAGCAGCTTAGCCTTGACTAGCGGGAGCGTTGAGCAGTTCTTC
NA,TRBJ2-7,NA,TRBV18,CASSRPGGSYEQYF,TGTGCCAGCTCACGGCCCGGGGGTTCCTACGAGCAGTACTTC
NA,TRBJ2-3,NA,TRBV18,CASSRNRGGFLTDTQYF,TGTGCCAGCTCACGTAATCGCGGTGGTTTTTTGACAGATACGCAGTATTTT
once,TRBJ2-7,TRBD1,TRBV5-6,CASSLAGTGSYEQYF,TGTGCCAGCAGCTTGGCCGGGACAGGGAGCTACGAGCAGTACTTC